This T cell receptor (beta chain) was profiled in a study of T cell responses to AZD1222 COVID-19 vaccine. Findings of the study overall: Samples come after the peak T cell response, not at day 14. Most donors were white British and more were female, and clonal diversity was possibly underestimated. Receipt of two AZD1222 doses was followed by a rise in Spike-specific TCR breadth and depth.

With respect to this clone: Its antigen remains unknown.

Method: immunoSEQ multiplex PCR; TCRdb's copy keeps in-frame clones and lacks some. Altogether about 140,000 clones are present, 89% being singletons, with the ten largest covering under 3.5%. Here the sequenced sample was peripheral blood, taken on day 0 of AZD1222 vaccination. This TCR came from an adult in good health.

This chain's CDR3 is CASSPRVGGYYGYTF. CDR3 nucleotide sequence: TGTGCCAGCAGTCCCCGGGTAGGGGGCTACTATGGCTACACCTTC. The chain employs TRBV6-5 and TRBJ1-2; 7 bases line up with TRBD1. Per the germline V gene, CDR1 is MNHEY and CDR2 is SVGAGI. The CDR3 extends over 15 amino acids. The V and J ends lost 5 bases and 3 bases, in that order; junction bases with no gene match: 9.